This TCR beta chain originates from a study of cytomegalovirus exposure and HLA in healthy donors. The protocol was immunoSEQ multiplex PCR, while the TCRdb copy is restricted to in-frame clones and leaves out a portion. This repertoire shows some 140,000 clones, almost 85% found once; its top ten account for roughly 29%. In the case of this clone: Its antigen remains unidentified.

CDR1 and CDR2 from the germline V gene are SNHLY and FYNNEI. This CDR3 spans 15 amino acids. Trimming removed 3 bases at V and 3 bases at J, with 11 bases between. Points from the study as a whole: Some TCR beta chains (roughly 160 of them) were listed as cytomegalovirus-associated.

Sequencing was performed on PBMCs. The rearrangement joins TRBV2 to TRBJ2-2, with D possibly being TRBD1 (6 bases). The receptor comes from a man aged 25 to 40 in good health and CMV-seropositive. CDR3: CASSDRGSDTGELFF. The CDR3 DNA is TGTGCCAGCAGTGACAGGGGATCGGACACCGGGGAGCTGTTTTTT.